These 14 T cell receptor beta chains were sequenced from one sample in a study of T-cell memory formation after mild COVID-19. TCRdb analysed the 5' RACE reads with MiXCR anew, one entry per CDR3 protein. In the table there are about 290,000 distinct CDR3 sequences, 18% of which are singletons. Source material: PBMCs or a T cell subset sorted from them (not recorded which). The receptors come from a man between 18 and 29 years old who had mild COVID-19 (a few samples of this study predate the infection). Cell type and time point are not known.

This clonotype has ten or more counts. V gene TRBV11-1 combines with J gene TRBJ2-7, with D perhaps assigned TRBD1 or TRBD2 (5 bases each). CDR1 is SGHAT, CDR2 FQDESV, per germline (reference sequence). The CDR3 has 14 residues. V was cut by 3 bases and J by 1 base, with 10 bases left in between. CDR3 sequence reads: CASSLGDLSYEQYV. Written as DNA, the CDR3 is TGTGCCAGCAGCTTGGGGGACCTATCCTACGAGCAGTACGTC.

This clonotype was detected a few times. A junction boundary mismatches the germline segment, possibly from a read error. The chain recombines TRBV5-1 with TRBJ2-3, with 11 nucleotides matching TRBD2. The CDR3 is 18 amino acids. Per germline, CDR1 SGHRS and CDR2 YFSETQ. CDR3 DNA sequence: TGCGCCAGCAGCTTGGCCCTAGCGGGGGGTCCTGGCACAGATACGCCGTATTTT. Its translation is CASSLALAGGPGTDTPYF.

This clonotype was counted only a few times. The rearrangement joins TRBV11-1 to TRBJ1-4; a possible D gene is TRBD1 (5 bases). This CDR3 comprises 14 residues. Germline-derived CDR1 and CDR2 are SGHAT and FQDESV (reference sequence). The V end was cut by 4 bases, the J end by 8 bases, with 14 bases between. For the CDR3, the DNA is TGTGCCAGCAGCTACCGGGACGCCTCCGAAAAACTGTTTTTT. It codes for CASSYRDASEKLFF.

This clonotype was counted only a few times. This CDR3 is CASRRYPGGGTEAFF. The CDR3 DNA is TGTGCCAGCAGACGTTACCCAGGCGGCGGCACTGAAGCTTTCTTT. The chain combines TRBV6-6 with TRBJ1-1; no clear D. CDR1 is MNHNY and CDR2 is SVGAGI in the germline V gene (reference sequence). The germline V and J ends were trimmed by 6 bases and 4 bases, with 18 bases remaining between them. The CDR3 consists of 15 residues.

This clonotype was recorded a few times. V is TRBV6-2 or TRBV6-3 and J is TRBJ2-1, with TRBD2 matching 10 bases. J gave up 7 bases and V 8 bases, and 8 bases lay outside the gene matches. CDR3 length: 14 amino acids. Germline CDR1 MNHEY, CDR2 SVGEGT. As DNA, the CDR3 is TGTGCCAGCTTTAAGCGGGGGGGCCGGAATGAGCAGTTCTTC. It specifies CASFKRGGRNEQFF.

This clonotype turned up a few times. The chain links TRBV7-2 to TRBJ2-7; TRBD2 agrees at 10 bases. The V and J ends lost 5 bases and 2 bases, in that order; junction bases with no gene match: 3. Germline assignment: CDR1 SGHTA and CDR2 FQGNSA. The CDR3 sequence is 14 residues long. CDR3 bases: TGTGCCAGCAGCGTTAGCGGGGGGCCCTACGAGCAGTACTTC. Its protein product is CASSVSGGPYEQYF.

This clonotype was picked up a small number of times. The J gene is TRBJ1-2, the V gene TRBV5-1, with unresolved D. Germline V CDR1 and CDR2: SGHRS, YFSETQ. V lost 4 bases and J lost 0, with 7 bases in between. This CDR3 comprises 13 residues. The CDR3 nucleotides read TGCGCCAGCAGCGTAGAACCTAACTATGGCTACACCTTC. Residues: CASSVEPNYGYTF.

The CDR3 loop reads CASSQGPLAGAGTDTQYF. CDR3 nucleotide sequence: TGCGCCAGCAGCCAAGGTCCACTAGCGGGGGCGGGCACAGATACGCAGTATTTT. The chain couples TRBV4-1 to TRBJ2-3; 11 positions match TRBD2. Germline V gene lookup returns CDR1 MGHRA and CDR2 YSYEKL. The V gene end was trimmed by 1 base and the J gene end by 1 base; junction bases not matched to a gene: 7. The CDR3 length is 18 residues.

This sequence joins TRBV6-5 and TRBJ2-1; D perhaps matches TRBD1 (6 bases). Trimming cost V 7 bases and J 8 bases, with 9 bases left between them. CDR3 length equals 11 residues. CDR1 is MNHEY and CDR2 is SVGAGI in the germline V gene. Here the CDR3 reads CASITGHEQFF. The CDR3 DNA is TGTGCCAGCATCACAGGGCATGAGCAGTTCTTC.

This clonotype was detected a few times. CDR3 amino acids: CASSPFGTRSEETQYF. CDR3 sequence (DNA): TGCGCCAGCAGCCCCTTCGGGACAAGGTCGGAAGAGACCCAGTACTTC. The chain carries TRBV4-1 and TRBJ2-5; the D gene is possibly TRBD1 (6 bases). From germline, CDR1 is MGHRA and CDR2 YSYEKL. Trimming left V 4 bases short and J 3 bases short, with 18 bases between. The length of the CDR3 is 16 residues.

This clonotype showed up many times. CDR3 in amino acids: CASSRRQGLGEQYV. The CDR3, as DNA: TGTGCCAGCAGTCGCCGACAGGGGCTTGGCGAGCAGTACGTC. The chain is built from TRBV27 and TRBJ2-7, with 8 bases lining up with TRBD1. CDR1 is MNHEY, CDR2 SMNVEV, per germline (reference sequence). The V gene end was trimmed by 5 bases and the J gene end by 6 bases; junction bases not matched to a gene: 9. There are 14 residues in the CDR3.

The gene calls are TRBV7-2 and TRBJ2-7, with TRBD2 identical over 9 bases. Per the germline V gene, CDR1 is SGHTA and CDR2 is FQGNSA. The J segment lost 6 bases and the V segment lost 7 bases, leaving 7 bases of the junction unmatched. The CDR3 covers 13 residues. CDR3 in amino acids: CASTGLATGEQYF. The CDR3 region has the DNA TGTGCCAGCACCGGACTAGCGACAGGCGAGCAGTACTTC.

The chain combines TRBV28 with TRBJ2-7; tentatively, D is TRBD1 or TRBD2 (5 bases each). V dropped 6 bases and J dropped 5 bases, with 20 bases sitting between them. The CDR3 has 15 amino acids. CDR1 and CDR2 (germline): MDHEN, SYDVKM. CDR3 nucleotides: TGTGCCAGCAGATCTAATCGGGGACCTGGTCACGAGCAGTACGTC. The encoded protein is CASRSNRGPGHEQYV.

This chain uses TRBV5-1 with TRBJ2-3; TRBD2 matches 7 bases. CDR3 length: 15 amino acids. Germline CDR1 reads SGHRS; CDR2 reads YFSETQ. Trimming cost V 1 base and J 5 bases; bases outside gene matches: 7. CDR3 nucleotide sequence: TGCGCCAGCAGCTTGCGGACGGGGGGTTTAGATACGCAGTATTTT. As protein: CASSLRTGGLDTQYF. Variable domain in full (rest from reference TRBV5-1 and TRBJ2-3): KAGVTQTPRYLIKTRGQQVTLSCSPISGHRSVSWYQQTPGQGLQFLFEYFSETQRNKGNFPGRFSGRQFSNSRSEMNVSTLELGDSALYLCASSLRTGGLDTQYFGPGTRLTVL.